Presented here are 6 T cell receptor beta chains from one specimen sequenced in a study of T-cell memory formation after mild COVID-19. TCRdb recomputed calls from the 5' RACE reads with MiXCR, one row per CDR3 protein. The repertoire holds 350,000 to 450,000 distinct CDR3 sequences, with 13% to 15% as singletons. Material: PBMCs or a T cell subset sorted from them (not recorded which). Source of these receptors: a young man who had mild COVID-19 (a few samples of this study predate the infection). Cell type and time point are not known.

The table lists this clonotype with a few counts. DNA of the CDR3: TGTGCCAGCAAGGGCAGCTACGCCGCGAACACCGGGGAGCTGTTTTTT. Translated: CASKGSYAANTGELFF. The chain uses TRBV2 and TRBJ2-2; D is unclear. CDR1 is SNHLY and CDR2 is FYNNEI in the germline V gene. Trimming shortened V by 7 bases and J by 0 bases, and 15 bases separated the two germline ends. The CDR3 consists of 16 residues.

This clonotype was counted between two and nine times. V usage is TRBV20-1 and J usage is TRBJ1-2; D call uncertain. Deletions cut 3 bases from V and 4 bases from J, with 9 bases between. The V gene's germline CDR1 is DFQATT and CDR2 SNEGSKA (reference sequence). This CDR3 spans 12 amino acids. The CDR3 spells CSASGGFYGYTF. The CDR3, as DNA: TGCAGTGCTAGCGGCGGCTTCTATGGCTACACCTTC.

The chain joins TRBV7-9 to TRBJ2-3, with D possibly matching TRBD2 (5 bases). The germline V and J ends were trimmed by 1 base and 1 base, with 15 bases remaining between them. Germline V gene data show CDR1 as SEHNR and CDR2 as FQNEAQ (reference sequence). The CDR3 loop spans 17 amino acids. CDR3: CASSLDVRAIGTDTQYF. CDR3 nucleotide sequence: TGTGCCAGCAGCTTAGACGTGAGGGCCATCGGCACAGATACGCAGTATTTT.

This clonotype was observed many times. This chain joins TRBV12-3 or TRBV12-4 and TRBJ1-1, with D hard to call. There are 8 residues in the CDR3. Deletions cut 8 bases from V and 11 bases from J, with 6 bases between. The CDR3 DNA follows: TGTGCCAGCGGGCTCGCTTTCTTT. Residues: CASGLAFF.

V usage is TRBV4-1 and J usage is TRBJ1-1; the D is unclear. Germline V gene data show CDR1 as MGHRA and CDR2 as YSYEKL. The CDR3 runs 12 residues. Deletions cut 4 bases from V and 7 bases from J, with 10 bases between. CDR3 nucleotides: TGCGCCAGCAGCCGGGCGGGCTTTGAAGCTTTCTTT. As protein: CASSRAGFEAFF.

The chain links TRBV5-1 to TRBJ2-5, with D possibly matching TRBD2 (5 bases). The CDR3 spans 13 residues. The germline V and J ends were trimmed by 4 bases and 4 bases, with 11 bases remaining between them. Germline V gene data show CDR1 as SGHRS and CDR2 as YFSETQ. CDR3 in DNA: TGCGCCAGCAGCCCGGGGTCGCTAGAGACCCAGTACTTC. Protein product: CASSPGSLETQYF.